This T cell receptor (beta chain) appears in the sequencing data of a study of T cells in Graves' hyperthyroidism and ophthalmopathy. Looking at the study overall: Peripheral blood was drawn at first diagnosis, prior to all treatment. Study-level points and caveats: Ophthalmopathy prediction by the model preceded onset by a median roughly 6 months.

As for this clonotype: What it binds is unknown.

The source material, RNA transcripts, was used to amplify TCR beta CDR3 regions. The study used the HTBI primer set for a first-round RT-PCR of the TCR CDR3. TCRdb analysed the multiplex PCR reads with MiXCR anew, one entry per CDR3 protein. The sample consists of nearly 750,000 distinct CDR3 sequences, around a third of them appearing once. Clinical symptoms, serum thyroxine, TRAb, thyroid ultrasound and orbital computed tomography informed diagnoses. This sequence originates from a woman in her 40s with Graves' hyperthyroidism. Sequencing used blood.

CDR3 sequence reads: CASSIKERGRGDTEAFF. In nucleotides, the CDR3 is TGTGCCAGTAGTATTAAAGAGAGGGGCCGCGGGGACACTGAAGCTTTCTTT. V gene TRBV19 combines with J gene TRBJ1-1; the D gene is possibly TRBD1 (5 bases). Per germline, CDR1 LNHDA and CDR2 SQIVND (reference sequence). V was shortened by 3 bases and J by 3 bases, with 20 bases between the two germline ends. This CDR3 is 17 amino acids long.